This T cell receptor beta chain was recovered during a study of T cell clonotyping in hematopoietic cell transplantation. Time point given: recipient sample about 28 days before transplant, after cytoreduction. Profiled with immunoSEQ multiplex PCR; TCRdb holds only in-frame clones, not every one. Of about 36,000 clones in the sample, 85% to 95% were seen once. Trimming took 7 bases from V and 1 from J; bases not matched to a gene: 9. Germline V gives CDR1 SEHNR, CDR2 FQNEAQ (reference sequence). The CDR3 is 15 amino acids. The origin of this receptor is a man in his forties with chronic myeloid leukemia. Some clones in this sample may be carry-over from other donors' samples. The chain has TRBV7-9 and TRBJ1-2; 7 positions match TRBD1. This specimen was peripheral blood mononuclear cells, taken before stem cell transplant. The CDR3 sequence: CASTQGTEYNYGYTF. CDR3 sequence (DNA): TGTGCCAGCACCCAAGGGACAGAATATAACTATGGCTACACCTTC.